The T cell receptor (beta chain) described here comes from a study of cytomegalovirus exposure and HLA in healthy donors. Primers for the PCR totalled 60 Vbeta and 13 Jbeta. The assay was immunoSEQ multiplex PCR, and TCRdb's table has in-frame clones only and misses some. The profile shows some 150,000 clones, roughly 82% of them singletons. V trimming: 7 bases; J trimming: 5 bases; junction bases outside the gene matches: 17. The CDR3 has 17 amino acids. From germline, CDR1 is LNHNV and CDR2 YYDKDF (reference sequence). This receptor was identified in a man in his fifties or sixties in good health and CMV-seropositive. The sequenced sample consisted of PBMCs. The V gene is TRBV15, the J gene TRBJ2-3; 8 positions match TRBD2. CDR3 amino acids: CATKPAAGETARDTQYF. CDR3 bases: TGTGCCACCAAGCCGGCAGCGGGGGAGACCGCACGAGATACGCAGTATTTT.